The source of this TCR beta chain is a study of T cell repertoires in cytomegalovirus infection. As for the study in general: An indication of both CMV infection and matching HLA type came from public TCR beta signatures. Notes on the study in general: Clonotypes of TCR beta that were HLA-C-restricted and CMV-specific dominated the ex vivo response.

Germline V gene data show CDR1 as SGHVS and CDR2 as FQNEAQ. V shed 2 bases and J shed 1 base, with 15 bases lying between them. The CDR3 length is 16 residues. This clonotype was seen ten or more times. Its antigen is still unknown. Each CDR3 protein is one row after TCRdb ran MiXCR on the reads. In the table there are a few hundred thousand distinct CDR3 sequences, roughly 13% of which are singletons. Sequencing used PBMCs. The TCR originated in a human donor in good health (CMV status not recorded). Some clones in this sample may be carry-over from other donors' samples. The chain employs TRBV7-8 and TRBJ2-7; D may match TRBD1 or TRBD2 (7 bases each). The CDR3 DNA reads TGTGCCAGCAGCTTAAGGGGGCGGGGGTCGTCCTACGAGCAGTACTTC. It translates to CASSLRGRGSSYEQYF.